The clone carrying this TCR beta chain was seen ten or more times. Antigen: not known. The authors made TCR beta libraries by quantitative 5'-RACE with molecular barcodes. MiXCR was run by TCRdb on the 5' RACE reads, yielding one entry per CDR3 protein. The sample contains 200,000 or so distinct CDR3 sequences, 13% of which appear only once. This sample is part of a study of CD8 T cells in ankylosing spondylitis. The study, taken as a whole, reports: Ankylosing spondylitis blood seemed to carry a telltale TCR beta motif made of about 8 highly homologous variants.

V dropped 7 bases and J dropped 7 bases, with 14 bases sitting between them. This CDR3 has 13 amino acids. Specimen: blood, either unsorted or a sorted T cell fraction (not recorded which). This TCR derives from a female donor with ankylosing spondylitis or in good health (not recorded which). The chain carries TRBV12-3 or TRBV12-4 and TRBJ1-5; D might be TRBD1 (6 bases). CDR3 sequence: CASTEHTGQPQHF. The CDR3 nucleotides read TGTGCCAGCACGGAACACACAGGGCAGCCCCAGCATTTT.